Listed below are T cell receptor beta chains from one sample, sequenced in a study of cytomegalovirus exposure and HLA in healthy donors. TCRdb's copy holds only in-frame clones and misses some; the assay was immunoSEQ multiplex PCR. The table lists some 70,000 clones. The specimen was PBMCs. The origin of the receptors is a man aged 40-49 years in good health and CMV-seronegative. Each CDR3 is given with its conserved first and last residue. Fields, in order: CDR3 DNA, CDR3 protein, V gene, D gene, J gene, CDR3 length, clone size. A D gene is named only where the DNA matches it firmly. Size tells how often a clone was seen (once, few, many) or the class of an expanded clone, and some rows leave it out.

CDR3nt: TGTGCCAGCAGCGAGGGACTAGCGGGAGTGTCCTACGAGCAGTACTTC
CDR3aa: CASSEGLAGVSYEQYF
v_gene: TRBV9
d_gene: TRBD2
j_gene: TRBJ2-7
len: 16
abundance: -

CDR3nt: TGCAGCGTGGCCGGGACTAGCGGCTCCTACGAGCAGTACTTC
CDR3aa: CSVAGTSGSYEQYF
v_gene: TRBV29-1
d_gene: TRBD2
j_gene: TRBJ2-7
len: 14
abundance: -

CDR3nt: TGTGCCAGCAGCGTTTCTATCTCTAGGAAGGAGGGGGGGACTCCGGGATATACGCAGTATTTT
CDR3aa: CASSVSISRKEGGTPGYTQYF
v_gene: TRBV9
d_gene: -
j_gene: TRBJ2-3
len: 21
abundance: -

CDR3nt: TGTGCCAGCAAAATTTCGGGTCTCTCCTACGAGCAGTACTTC
CDR3aa: CASKISGLSYEQYF
v_gene: TRBV7-2
d_gene: -
j_gene: TRBJ2-7
len: 14
abundance: -

CDR3nt: TGTGCCAGCAGCATCGTGGCGGGGTCCTACGAGCAGTACTTC
CDR3aa: CASSIVAGSYEQYF
v_gene: TRBV7-2
d_gene: -
j_gene: TRBJ2-7
len: 14
abundance: -

CDR3nt: TGTGCCAGCAGTTTAATGTTGCGGGACGGTTCACCCCTCCACTTT
CDR3aa: CASSLMLRDGSPLHF
v_gene: TRBV28
d_gene: -
j_gene: TRBJ1-6
len: 15
abundance: -

CDR3nt: TGTGCCAGCAGCTTAGGATCCAGTAACAATCAGCCCCAGCATTTT
CDR3aa: CASSLGSSNNQPQHF
v_gene: TRBV7-9
d_gene: -
j_gene: TRBJ1-5
len: 15
abundance: -

CDR3nt: TGTGCCAGCAGCTTGCTAGCACGAGTGTCGTTCTTC
CDR3aa: CASSLLARVSFF
v_gene: TRBV7-9
d_gene: -
j_gene: TRBJ2-1
len: 12
abundance: -

CDR3nt: TGTGCCAGCAGCCAAAACACGCTAGCGGGAAGAGGTGAGCAGTTCTTC
CDR3aa: CASSQNTLAGRGEQFF
v_gene: TRBV14
d_gene: TRBD2
j_gene: TRBJ2-1
len: 16
abundance: -

CDR3nt: TGTGCCAGCAGTTACTCGGGCGGGGGGGATTACAATGAGCAGTTCTTC
CDR3aa: CASSYSGGGDYNEQFF
v_gene: TRBV6-5
d_gene: TRBD2
j_gene: TRBJ2-1
len: 16
abundance: -

CDR3nt: TGTGCCTGGAGTGTGACAGGGGCTTCGGCTTTCTTT
CDR3aa: CAWSVTGASAFF
v_gene: TRBV30
d_gene: TRBD1
j_gene: TRBJ1-1
len: 12
abundance: -

CDR3nt: TGCAGCGCGGGACAGCCGAGAACCGGGGAGCTGTTTTTT
CDR3aa: CSAGQPRTGELFF
v_gene: TRBV29-1
d_gene: TRBD1
j_gene: TRBJ2-2
len: 13
abundance: -

CDR3nt: TGTGCCAGCGAAGGGACTCTTGGCGGGGAGCTGTTTTTT
CDR3aa: CASEGTLGGELFF
v_gene: TRBV2
d_gene: -
j_gene: TRBJ2-2
len: 13
abundance: -

CDR3nt: TGTGCCAGCATCAAGGACAGGGTGGAGGAGACCCAGTACTTC
CDR3aa: CASIKDRVEETQYF
v_gene: TRBV6-1
d_gene: TRBD1
j_gene: TRBJ2-5
len: 14
abundance: -

CDR3nt: TGTGCCAGCAGCTTAGAGGGGACAGGCACCCCCTACGAGCAGTACTTC
CDR3aa: CASSLEGTGTPYEQYF
v_gene: TRBV11-2
d_gene: TRBD1
j_gene: TRBJ2-7
len: 16
abundance: -

CDR3nt: TGTGCCAGCAGAACCAGGGGGGACACCGGGGAGCTGTTTTTT
CDR3aa: CASRTRGDTGELFF
v_gene: TRBV6-1
d_gene: -
j_gene: TRBJ2-2
len: 14
abundance: -

CDR3nt: TGTGCCACCAGCAGAGGATTAGGACTAGCGGGTGACTACGAGCAGTACTTC
CDR3aa: CATSRGLGLAGDYEQYF
v_gene: TRBV15
d_gene: TRBD2
j_gene: TRBJ2-7
len: 17
abundance: -

CDR3nt: TGTGCCAGCAGTTTGGTCAGGGGTTCCCTCCCTTACGAGCAGTACTTC
CDR3aa: CASSLVRGSLPYEQYF
v_gene: TRBV27
d_gene: -
j_gene: TRBJ2-7
len: 16
abundance: -

CDR3nt: TGTGCCAGCAGCTTACAGGGGGGGAGCTATGGCTACACCTTC
CDR3aa: CASSLQGGSYGYTF
v_gene: TRBV5-5
d_gene: TRBD1
j_gene: TRBJ1-2
len: 14
abundance: -

CDR3nt: TGCGCCAGCAGCTCCGCAGCGAGGGCAAACGACACCGGGGAGCTGTTTTTT
CDR3aa: CASSSAARANDTGELFF
v_gene: TRBV5-1
d_gene: -
j_gene: TRBJ2-2
len: 17
abundance: -

CDR3nt: TGTGCCAGCAGCTTAATTGAGGGACTGGGGTATTTT
CDR3aa: CASSLIEGLGYF
v_gene: TRBV7-9
d_gene: -
j_gene: TRBJ2-3
len: 12
abundance: -

CDR3nt: TGTGCCAGCACGAAGTCTAGCGGGGGCCATGAGCAGTTCTTC
CDR3aa: CASTKSSGGHEQFF
v_gene: TRBV6-1
d_gene: TRBD2
j_gene: TRBJ2-1
len: 14
abundance: medium-sized

CDR3nt: TGTGCCAGCAGCTCGGACTACGGGGAGGCCCAGTACTTC
CDR3aa: CASSSDYGEAQYF
v_gene: TRBV7-6
d_gene: -
j_gene: TRBJ2-5
len: 13
abundance: -

CDR3nt: TGTGCCAGCAACAGAGACACCGGGGAGCTGTTTTTT
CDR3aa: CASNRDTGELFF
v_gene: TRBV5-6
d_gene: -
j_gene: TRBJ2-2
len: 12
abundance: -

CDR3nt: TGTGCCAGCAGGCCCGGGACTAGCACCGGGGAGCTGTTTTTT
CDR3aa: CASRPGTSTGELFF
v_gene: TRBV6-5
d_gene: TRBD2
j_gene: TRBJ2-2
len: 14
abundance: -

CDR3nt: TGTGCCAGCAGCCAGGACAGGGGGAGACCCGAGGCTTTCTTT
CDR3aa: CASSQDRGRPEAFF
v_gene: TRBV14
d_gene: TRBD1
j_gene: TRBJ1-1
len: 14
abundance: -

CDR3nt: TGCGCCAGCAGTCATCGGGGACAGGGGTCCTACGAGCAGTACTTC
CDR3aa: CASSHRGQGSYEQYF
v_gene: TRBV23-1
d_gene: TRBD1
j_gene: TRBJ2-7
len: 15
abundance: -

CDR3nt: TGTGCCAGCTCTGGGACAGGGGCACTCGAGCAGTACTTC
CDR3aa: CASSGTGALEQYF
v_gene: TRBV27
d_gene: TRBD1
j_gene: TRBJ2-7
len: 13
abundance: -

CDR3nt: TGTGCCAGCAGTGATCGACAGGGGGCATACGGCTACACCTTC
CDR3aa: CASSDRQGAYGYTF
v_gene: TRBV2
d_gene: TRBD1
j_gene: TRBJ1-2
len: 14
abundance: -

CDR3nt: TGCGCCAGCAGCCAAGAGGACAGCTCCAATCAGCCCCAGCATTTT
CDR3aa: CASSQEDSSNQPQHF
v_gene: TRBV4-3
d_gene: -
j_gene: TRBJ1-5
len: 15
abundance: -

CDR3nt: TGTGCCAGCAGTTTGGTGTTCAGGGTCTACGAGCAGTACTTC
CDR3aa: CASSLVFRVYEQYF
v_gene: TRBV28
d_gene: -
j_gene: TRBJ2-7
len: 14
abundance: -

CDR3nt: TGTGCCAGCAGCTTGGCTCAATGGACTAGGGGGGAGCAGTTCTTC
CDR3aa: CASSLAQWTRGEQFF
v_gene: TRBV5-4
d_gene: -
j_gene: TRBJ2-1
len: 15
abundance: -